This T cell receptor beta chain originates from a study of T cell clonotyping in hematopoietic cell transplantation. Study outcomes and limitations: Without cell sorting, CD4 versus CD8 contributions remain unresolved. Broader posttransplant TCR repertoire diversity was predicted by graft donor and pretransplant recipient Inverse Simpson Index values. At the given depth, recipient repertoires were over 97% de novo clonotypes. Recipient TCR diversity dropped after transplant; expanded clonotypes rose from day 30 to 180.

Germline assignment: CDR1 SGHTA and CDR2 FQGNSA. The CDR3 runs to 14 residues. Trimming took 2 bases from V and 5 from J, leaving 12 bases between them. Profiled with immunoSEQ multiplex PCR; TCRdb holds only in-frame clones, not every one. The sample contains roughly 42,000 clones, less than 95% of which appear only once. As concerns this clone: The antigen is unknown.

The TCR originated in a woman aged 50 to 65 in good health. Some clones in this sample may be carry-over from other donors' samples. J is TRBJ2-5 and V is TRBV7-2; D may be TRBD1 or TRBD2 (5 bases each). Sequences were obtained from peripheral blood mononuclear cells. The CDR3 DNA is TGTGCCAGCAGCTTATACGGGGCACAGGAGACCCAGTACTTC. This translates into CASSLYGAQETQYF.